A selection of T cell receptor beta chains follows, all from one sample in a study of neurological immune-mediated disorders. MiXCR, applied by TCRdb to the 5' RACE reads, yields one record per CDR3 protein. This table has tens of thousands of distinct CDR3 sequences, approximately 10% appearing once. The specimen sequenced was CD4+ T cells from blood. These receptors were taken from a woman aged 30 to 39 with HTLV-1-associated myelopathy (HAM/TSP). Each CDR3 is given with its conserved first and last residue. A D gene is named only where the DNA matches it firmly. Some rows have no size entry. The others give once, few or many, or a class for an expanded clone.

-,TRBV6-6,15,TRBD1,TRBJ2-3,TGTGCCAGCAGTTCCGGACAGGCGGCCACAGATACGCAGTATTTT,CASSSGQAATDTQYF
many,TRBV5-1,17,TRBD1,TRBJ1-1,TGCGCCAGCAGCTTAGGGGAATTCGACAGGGGATCGGTTGAAGCTTTCTTT,CASSLGEFDRGSVEAFF
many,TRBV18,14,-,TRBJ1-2,TGTGCCAGCTCACCAGTGTTAGGGGGTGATGGCTACACCTTC,CASSPVLGGDGYTF
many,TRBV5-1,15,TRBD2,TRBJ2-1,TGCGCCAGCAGCATCCCGACTAGCGGGGTGAATGAGCAGTTCTTC,CASSIPTSGVNEQFF
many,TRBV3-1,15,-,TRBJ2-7,TGTGCCAGCAGCTGGCAGGGTGTCTCTTCTACCGAGCAGTACTTC,CASSWQGVSSTEQYF
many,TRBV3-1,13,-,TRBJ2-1,TGTGCCAGCAGCCAAGGCTTAGACAATGAGCAGTTCTTC,CASSQGLDNEQFF
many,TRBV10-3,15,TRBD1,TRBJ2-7,TGTGCCATCAGTCCTTCGACAGGGGGAACCTACGAGCAGTACTTC,CAISPSTGGTYEQYF
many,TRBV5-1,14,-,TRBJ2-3,TGCGCCAGCAGCTTCGGGACTCCCAAGGATACGCAGTATTTT,CASSFGTPKDTQYF
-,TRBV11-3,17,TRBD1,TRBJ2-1,TGTGCCAGCAGCTCACGTCCGGGACAGAGCTCCTACAATGAGCAGTTCTTC,CASSSRPGQSSYNEQFF
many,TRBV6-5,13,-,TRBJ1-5,TGTGCCAGCGGAGCATCTAGCAATCAGCCCCAGCATTTT,CASGASSNQPQHF
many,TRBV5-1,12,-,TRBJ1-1,TGCGCCAGCAGCTTGGTCGAGGGGAGAGCTTTCTTT,CASSLVEGRAFF
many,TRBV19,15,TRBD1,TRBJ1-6,TGTGCCAGTATGGGACAGGGGTTCAATAATTCACCCCTCCACTTT,CASMGQGFNNSPLHF
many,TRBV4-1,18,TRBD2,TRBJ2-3,TGCGCCAGCCGCCCCCGGACTAGCGGGGGCGTTAGCACAGATACGCAGTATTTT,CASRPRTSGGVSTDTQYF
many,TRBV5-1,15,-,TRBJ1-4,TGCGCCAGCAGCTTGGAAGGGGGATCTCGGGAAAAACTGTTTTTT,CASSLEGGSREKLFF
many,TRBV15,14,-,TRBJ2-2,TGTGCCACCAGCAGGGACGTCGACACCGGGGAGCTGTTTTTT,CATSRDVDTGELFF
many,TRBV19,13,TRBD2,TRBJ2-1,TGTGCCAGTAGTAAGGGACTAGCCAATGAGCAGTTCTTC,CASSKGLANEQFF
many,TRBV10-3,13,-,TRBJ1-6,TGTGCCATCAACGAGGAGTATAGTTCACCCCTCCACTTT,CAINEEYSSPLHF
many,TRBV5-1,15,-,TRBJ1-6,TGCGCCAGCAGCTTGGGCGGGGTCGGAGATTCACCCCTCCACTTT,CASSLGGVGDSPLHF
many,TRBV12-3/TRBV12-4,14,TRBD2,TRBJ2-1,TGTGCCAGCAGTCGACTAGCGGTGTTCAATGAGCAGTTCTTC,CASSRLAVFNEQFF
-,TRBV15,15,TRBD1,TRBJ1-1,TGTGCCACCAGCAGGGGCAACAGGGGGAAGACTGAAGCTTTCTTT,CATSRGNRGKTEAFF
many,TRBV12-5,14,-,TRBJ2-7,TGTGCTAGTGGTCTCGGGACGGAATCCTACGAGCAGTACTTC,CASGLGTESYEQYF
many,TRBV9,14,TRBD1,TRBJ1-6,TGTGCCAGCAGCGTGGGACAGGGCAGTTCACCCCTCCACTTT,CASSVGQGSSPLHF
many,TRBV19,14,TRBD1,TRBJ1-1,TGTGCCAGTAGTATGAGGCAGGGGGTGACGGAAGCTTTCTTT,CASSMRQGVTEAFF
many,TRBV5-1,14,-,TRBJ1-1,TGCGCCAGCAGCTCCTCGACAGGGAACACTGAAGCTTTCTTT,CASSSSTGNTEAFF
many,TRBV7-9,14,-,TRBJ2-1,TGTGCCAGCAGCTTAGGTGGGGGTTGGAATGAGCAGTTCTTC,CASSLGGGWNEQFF
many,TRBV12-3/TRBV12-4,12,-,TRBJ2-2,TGTGCCAGGCGGGGATACACCGGGGAGCTGTTTTTT,CARRGYTGELFF
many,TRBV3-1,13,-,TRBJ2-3,TGTGCCAGCAGCTACCTTAGCGGAGATACGCAGTATTTT,CASSYLSGDTQYF
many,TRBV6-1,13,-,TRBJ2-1,TGTGCCAGCAGTGAACGGGAAGTGGATGAGCAGTTCTTC,CASSEREVDEQFF
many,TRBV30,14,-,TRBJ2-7,TGTGCCTGGAGTGGGGACGGGTCCTCCTACGAGCAGTACTTC,CAWSGDGSSYEQYF
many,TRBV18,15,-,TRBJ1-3,TGTGCCAGCTCACCCTACTCGGAGACTGGAAACACCATATATTTT,CASSPYSETGNTIYF
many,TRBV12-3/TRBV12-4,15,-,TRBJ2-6,TGTGCCAGCAGTCGCGGGTTAGTTGGGGCCAACGTCCTGACTTTC,CASSRGLVGANVLTF
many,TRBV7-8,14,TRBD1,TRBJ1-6,TGTGCCAGCAGCTTAGCGCAGGGGGGTTCACCCCTCCACTTT,CASSLAQGGSPLHF
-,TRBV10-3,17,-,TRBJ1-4,TGTGCCATCAGTGACCCCCTGGGGGGGTCGGGTGGTGAAAAACTGTTTTTT,CAISDPLGGSGGEKLFF
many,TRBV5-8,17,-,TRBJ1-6,TGTGCCAGCAGCCAATCGACACATACACGCTATAATTCACCCCTCCACTTT,CASSQSTHTRYNSPLHF
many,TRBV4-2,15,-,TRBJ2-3,TGTGCCAGCAGCCAAGATTGGGCTCAGACAGATACGCAGTATTTT,CASSQDWAQTDTQYF
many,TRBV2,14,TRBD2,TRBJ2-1,TGTGCCAGCACCCCTAGCGGGGGCCTCAATGAGCAGTTCTTC,CASTPSGGLNEQFF
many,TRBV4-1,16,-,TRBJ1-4,TGCGCCAGCAGCCAAGGCACAGCCCCAGCGAATGAAAAACTGTTTTTT,CASSQGTAPANEKLFF
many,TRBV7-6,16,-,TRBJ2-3,TGTGCCAGCAGCGCAAGAAGGAGAGGGAACACAGATACGCAGTATTTT,CASSARRRGNTDTQYF
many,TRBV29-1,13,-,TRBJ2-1,TGCAGCGTTGAAAGTAGCTCCTACAATGAGCAGTTCTTC,CSVESSSYNEQFF
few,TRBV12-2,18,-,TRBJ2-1,-,CASRLGVFGVGSMNEQFF
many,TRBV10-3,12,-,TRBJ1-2,TGTGCCATCAGTGGACAGCCCTTGGGCTACACCTTC,CAISGQPLGYTF
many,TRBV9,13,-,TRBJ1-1,TGTGCCAGCAATCCGCATATGAACACTGAAGCTTTCTTT,CASNPHMNTEAFF